This T cell receptor (beta chain) was sequenced for a study of cytomegalovirus exposure and HLA in healthy donors. Study observations and caveats: Relative to equally common others, HLA-associated TCR beta chains showed greater clonal expansion in a later analysis. Later on, an analysis showed TCR association rates differing by HLA locus, with DRB1 the most and HLA-C the fewest.

Healthy bone marrow donors formed the donor group. The study ran its PCR with 60 Vbeta and 13 Jbeta primers. Repertoires were generated with immunoSEQ multiplex PCR, while TCRdb's copy carries only in-frame clones and drops some. The data show 150,000 to 200,000 clones, 80% to 90% seen once. This clone has a single count. Its antigen is not identified. The germline V gene has CDR1 SGDLS and CDR2 YYNGEE. The CDR3 has 11 residues. The ends lost 4 bases at V and 12 bases at J; junction bases unmatched: 6. The chain is built from TRBV9 and TRBJ1-1; TRBD1 agrees at 7 bases. This clonotype was obtained from a girl aged 5 to 17 in good health and CMV-seropositive. Sequencing was done on a sample of PBMCs. The CDR3: CASSSTGRPFF. The CDR3 DNA sequence: TGTGCCAGCAGCTCGACAGGGAGGCCTTTCTTT. Looking up the rest from reference TRBV9 and TRBJ1-1 gives the full variable domain: DSGVTQTPKHLITATGQRVTLRCSPRSGDLSVYWYQQSLDQGLQFLIQYYNGEERAKGNILERFSAQQFPDLHSELNLSSLELGDSALYFCASSSTGRPFFGQGTRLTVV.